Presented here are 21 T cell receptor beta chains from one specimen sequenced in a study of T cell responses to AZD1222 COVID-19 vaccine. The table came from immunoSEQ multiplex PCR; TCRdb's copy has only in-frame clones and leaves some out. The sample comprises 200,000 or so clones, approximately 94% of which are singletons, and roughly 9.2% rests with the top ten. The source material was peripheral blood, sampled on day 0 of AZD1222 vaccination. These receptors were obtained from an adult in good health.

CDR3 coding DNA: TGTGCCAGTAGCCCCGGGACAGGGGTTATTCAGCCCCAGCATTTT. As protein: CASSPGTGVIQPQHF. The V and J genes are TRBV19 and TRBJ1-5; 10 nucleotides match TRBD1. The ends lost 6 bases at V and 6 bases at J; junction bases unmatched: 8. CDR3 size: 15 residues. The germline gives CDR1 LNHDA, CDR2 SQIVND (reference sequence).

J is TRBJ2-3 and V is TRBV24-1, with 7 nucleotides matching TRBD2. CDR3 length equals 19 residues. V shed 5 bases and J 0 bases; nucleotides not matched to a gene: 16. Germline-derived CDR1 and CDR2 are KGHDR and SFDVKD. CDR3 region: CATSATTFREGASTDTQYF. DNA for the CDR3: TGTGCCACCAGTGCCACCACGTTCAGGGAGGGTGCTAGCACAGATACGCAGTATTTT.

V usage is TRBV5-6 and J usage is TRBJ2-1; 15 bases fit TRBD2. The CDR3 runs to 17 residues. Trimming removed 4 bases from V and 3 bases from J; junction bases left unmatched: 5. Germline V lookup: CDR1 SGHDT, CDR2 YYEEEE. The CDR3 region is CASSPGLAGGSYNEQFF. The CDR3 nucleotides read TGTGCCAGCAGCCCTGGACTAGCGGGAGGGAGCTACAATGAGCAGTTCTTC.

The chain uses TRBV10-3 and TRBJ2-2; D unclear. Germline V gene data show CDR1 as ENHRY and CDR2 as SYGVKD. With 2 bases removed from V and 4 bases from J, the gap between germline ends came to 8 bases. CDR3 size: 14 residues. The CDR3 bases are TGTGCCATCAGTGAGGTACAAGTCACCGGGGAGCTGTTTTTT. Its protein product is CAISEVQVTGELFF.

This clone was counted a single time. The chain uses TRBV21-1 and TRBJ2-3; the D call in the table, TRBD2, was not verified against the DNA. TRBV21-1 is noted as a pseudogene. The CDR3 is 14 amino acids. In DNA, the CDR3 is TGTGCCAGCAGCAAAAGTCACGGGGTAGATACGCAGTATTTT. Its translation is CASSKSHGVDTQYF.

The chain joins TRBV5-1 to TRBJ1-6; D is ambiguous. CDR3 size: 15 residues. V was trimmed by 3 bases and J by 7 bases, leaving 14 bases between them. CDR1 and CDR2 (germline): SGHRS, YFSETQ. CDR3 bases: TGCGCCAGCAGCTCCTTTCCAGGCGGGAATTCACCCCTCCACTTT. Translated, it gives CASSSFPGGNSPLHF.

The chain employs TRBV28 and TRBJ2-7; 12 nucleotides line up with TRBD1. The CDR3 is made up of 16 amino acids. V dropped 6 bases and J dropped 7; count of bases not matched to a gene: 13. Germline CDR1 is MDHEN and CDR2 is SYDVKM. Here the CDR3 reads CASSSAPGQGASEQYF. The CDR3 DNA reads as TGTGCCAGCAGCTCAGCCCCGGGACAGGGGGCGAGTGAGCAGTACTTC.

The chain joins TRBV20-1 to TRBJ1-5, with D unclear. Trimming cost V 0 bases and J 6 bases, with 3 bases left between them. This CDR3 region has 11 residues. Per the germline V gene, CDR1 is DFQATT and CDR2 is SNEGSKA (reference sequence). This CDR3 reads CSARDSQPQHF. The DNA for the CDR3 is TGCAGTGCTAGAGACAGTCAGCCCCAGCATTTT.

The chain combines TRBV7-9 with TRBJ2-1; D is unclear. V was trimmed by 6 bases and J by 7 bases, leaving 16 bases between them. Germline CDR1 reads SEHNR; CDR2 reads FQNEAQ (reference sequence). This CDR3 comprises 14 residues. CDR3 residues: CASRQVKDGNEQFF. CDR3 nucleotides: TGTGCCAGCAGGCAGGTTAAGGACGGGAATGAGCAGTTCTTC.

The rearrangement uses TRBV9 and TRBJ1-1; D gene ambiguous. Trimming shortened V by 0 bases and J by 7 bases, and 13 bases separated the two germline ends. Germline V gives CDR1 SGDLS, CDR2 YYNGEE. CDR3 length: 14 residues. The CDR3 sequence is CASSVAAGPGEAFF. The CDR3 nucleotides read TGTGCCAGCAGCGTAGCGGCAGGCCCTGGTGAAGCTTTCTTT.

This chain connects TRBV19 to TRBJ1-2; D might be TRBD1 (6 bases). Germline V lookup: CDR1 LNHDA, CDR2 SQIVND (reference sequence). The CDR3 sequence is 13 residues long. Trimming pared 4 bases from V and 2 bases from J, leaving 8 bases between. Here the CDR3 reads CASSRQVNYGYTF. The CDR3 region has the DNA TGTGCCAGTAGTAGACAGGTCAACTATGGCTACACCTTC.

The chain has TRBV4-3 and TRBJ1-4; TRBD1 is a possible D gene (5 bases). From germline, CDR1 is LGHNA and CDR2 YSLEER. The CDR3 is 18 residues long. V was trimmed by 3 bases and J by 5 bases, leaving 22 bases between them. The CDR3 nucleotides are TGCGCCAGCAGCCAGGACACACAAGATGGGATATCAAATGAAAAACTGTTTTTT. Its protein product is CASSQDTQDGISNEKLFF.

The chain carries TRBV4-1 and TRBJ1-1, with 9 bases fitting TRBD1. The CDR3 runs 17 residues. The V and J ends lost 1 base and 0 bases, in that order; junction bases with no gene match: 6. From germline, CDR1 is MGHRA and CDR2 YSYEKL. In DNA, the CDR3 is TGCGCCAGCAGCCAAGGACAGGGGGGGACTTTGAACACTGAAGCTTTCTTT. This codes for CASSQGQGGTLNTEAFF.

V and J are TRBV7-3 and TRBJ1-6, with D possibly being TRBD1 (5 bases). The CDR3 runs 17 residues. CDR1 is SGHTA and CDR2 is FQGTGA in the germline V gene. V gave up 1 base and J gave up 8 bases, with 18 bases separating them. CDR3 region: CASSLIGVRGRDSPLHF. CDR3 DNA: TGTGCCAGCAGCTTAATTGGGGTTAGGGGACGGGATTCACCCCTCCACTTT.

V is TRBV28 and J is TRBJ1-1; no definite D call. V gave up 6 bases and J gave up 5 bases, with 16 bases separating them. Germline CDR1 reads MDHEN; CDR2 reads SYDVKM. This CDR3 is built from 14 residues. CDR3 residues: CASSTPGDWTEAFF. CDR3 bases: TGTGCCAGCAGCACTCCGGGAGATTGGACTGAAGCTTTCTTT.

The gene calls are TRBV5-8 and TRBJ2-5; D not resolved. Germline lookup yields CDR1 SGHTS and CDR2 YDEGEE. CDR3 length equals 11 residues. V was trimmed by 1 base and J by 5 bases, leaving 3 bases between them. CDR3 loop: CASSLIETQYF. The CDR3 DNA is TGTGCCAGCAGCTTGATTGAGACCCAGTACTTC. Supplemented by reference TRBV5-8 and TRBJ2-5, the full variable domain reads EAGVTQSPTHLIKTRGQQATLRCSPISGHTSVYWYQQALGLGLQFLLWYDEGEERNRGNFPPRFSGRQFPNYSSELNVNALELEDSALYLCASSLIETQYFGPGTRLLVL.

This clone was seen a handful of times. The V and J genes are TRBV6-5 and TRBJ2-7, with D possibly matching TRBD2 (6 bases). Trimming cost V 7 bases and J 7 bases, with 14 bases left between them. This CDR3 contains 12 residues. In germline, CDR1 is MNHEY, CDR2 SVGAGI. The CDR3 sequence is CASTGVGGEQYF. The DNA for the CDR3 is TGTGCCAGCACCGGGGTTGGGGGGGAGCAGTACTTC.

The rearrangement joins TRBV29-1 to TRBJ1-1; the match to TRBD1 covers 7 bases. With 6 bases clipped from V and 0 bases from J, the junction kept 4 bases outside the gene matches. Germline assignment: CDR1 SQVTM and CDR2 ANQGSEA. The CDR3 length is 13 residues. The CDR3 DNA sequence: TGCAGCGTGCGACAGGGTCTGAACACTGAAGCTTTCTTT. Protein: CSVRQGLNTEAFF.

The V call is TRBV27, the J call TRBJ1-5; no clear D gene. This CDR3 is built from 13 residues. V was clipped by 0 bases and J by 5 bases, with 5 bases between them. Germline V gene sequence: CDR1 MNHEY, CDR2 SMNVEV (reference sequence). CDR3 nucleotide sequence: TGTGCCAGCAGTTTATCGTTTTATCAGCCCCAGCATTTT. Its translation is CASSLSFYQPQHF.

J is TRBJ2-5 and V is TRBV3-1 (or the pseudogene TRBV3-2); a possible D gene is TRBD2 (6 bases). Trimming pared 4 bases from V and 5 bases from J, leaving 14 bases between. Per germline, CDR1 LGHDT and CDR2 YNNKEL (reference sequence). The CDR3 sequence is 14 residues long. CDR3 coding DNA: TGTGCCAGCAGCCCCAGTGGGGGGACGGAGACCCAGTACTTC. Residues: CASSPSGGTETQYF.

This chain links TRBV3-1 (or the pseudogene TRBV3-2) with TRBJ2-3, with D unresolved. This CDR3 has 12 amino acids. The germline V and J ends were trimmed by 4 bases and 6 bases, with 8 bases remaining between them. Germline loops: CDR1 LGHDT, CDR2 YNNKEL (reference sequence). DNA of the CDR3: TGTGCCAGCAGCCCCCCCATGGATACGCAGTATTTT. Translation: CASSPPMDTQYF.